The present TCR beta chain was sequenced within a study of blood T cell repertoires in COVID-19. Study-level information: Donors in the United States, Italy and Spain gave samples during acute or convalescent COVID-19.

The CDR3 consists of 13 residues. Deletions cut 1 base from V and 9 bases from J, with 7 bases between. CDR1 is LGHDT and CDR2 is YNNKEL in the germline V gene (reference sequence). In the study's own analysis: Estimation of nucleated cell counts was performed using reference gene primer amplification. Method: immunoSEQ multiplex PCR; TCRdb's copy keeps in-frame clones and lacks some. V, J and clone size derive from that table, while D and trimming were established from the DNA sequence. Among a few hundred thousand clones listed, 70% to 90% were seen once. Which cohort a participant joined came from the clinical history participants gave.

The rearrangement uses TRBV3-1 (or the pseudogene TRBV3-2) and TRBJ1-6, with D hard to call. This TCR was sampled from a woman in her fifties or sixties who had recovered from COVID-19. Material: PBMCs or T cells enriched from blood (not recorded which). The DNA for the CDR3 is TGTGCCAGCAGCCAAGCGTCGTCTTCACCCCTCCACTTT. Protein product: CASSQASSSPLHF.